The rows below give T cell receptor beta chains drawn from one sample of a study of cytomegalovirus exposure and HLA in healthy donors. The repertoire was sequenced with immunoSEQ multiplex PCR; TCRdb's copy has only in-frame clones and lacks some. This table holds 240,000 or so clones, around 80% found once. Sequenced: PBMCs. The receptors originated from a woman in her fifties or sixties in good health and CMV-seropositive. Each CDR3 is given with its conserved first and last residue. The order of the fields is clone size, D gene, J gene, V gene, CDR3 DNA, CDR3 protein. The D gene is left open where the match is weak. Expanded clones are given a class, and other clones once, few, many or no size at all.

.	TRBD2	TRBJ2-3	TRBV15	TGTGCCACCAGCAGAGACGGGGGGGACACAGATACGCAGTATTTT	CATSRDGGDTDTQYF
.	.	TRBJ2-2	TRBV6-1	TGTGCCAGCATTTCGGGGAGTATCACCGGGGAGCTGTTTTTT	CASISGSITGELFF
.	.	TRBJ1-5	TRBV10-3	TGTGCCATCAGTGGGGGTCGGGAAGGCAATCAGCCCCAGCATTTT	CAISGGREGNQPQHF
.	.	TRBJ1-2	TRBV6-1	TGTGCCAGCAGTGACCAGTATGGCTACACCTTC	CASSDQYGYTF
.	TRBD2	TRBJ2-2	TRBV29-1	TGCAGCGTTCTCCTAGCGGGAGTCACCGGGGAGCTGTTTTTT	CSVLLAGVTGELFF
.	.	TRBJ2-3	TRBV5-1	TGCGCCAGCAGCTTTGGGCGGGCGAGCACAGATACGCAGTATTTT	CASSFGRASTDTQYF
.	TRBD2	TRBJ2-1	TRBV27	TGTGCCAGCAGTTTAGCGGGAGGCGGTAATGAGCAGTTCTTC	CASSLAGGGNEQFF
.	.	TRBJ1-1	TRBV5-5	TGTGCCAGCAGCCCGGGGGGAGGCACTGAAGCTTTCTTT	CASSPGGGTEAFF
few	TRBD2	TRBJ2-1	TRBV6-1	TGTGCCAGCAGTGATGTTGGCGGGAGTTTTTCTTACAATGAGCAGTTCTTC	CASSDVGGSFSYNEQFF
.	.	TRBJ2-5	TRBV9	TGTGCCAGCAGCGTGAGTCGCCAAGAGACCCAGTACTTC	CASSVSRQETQYF
.	TRBD1	TRBJ2-7	TRBV18	TGTGCCAGCTCAGACAATTTGGGACAGGGAGCCACCGAGCAGTACTTC	CASSDNLGQGATEQYF
.	TRBD2	TRBJ2-1	TRBV4-1	TGCGCCAGCAGCCACCTCCCGGCGGGAGTTGACTACAATGAGCAGTTCTTC	CASSHLPAGVDYNEQFF
.	TRBD1	TRBJ2-7	TRBV4-1	TGCGCCAGCAGCCAAGCTCCCTCGACAGGGGGTCCCTACGAGCAGTACTTC	CASSQAPSTGGPYEQYF
few	.	TRBJ1-3	TRBV11-2	TGTGCCAGCAGCTTAGGGCCTTCGGCGGGGGGAAACACCATATATTTT	CASSLGPSAGGNTIYF
.	.	TRBJ2-2	TRBV18	TGTGCCAGCTCACGCCTTTCCTTAGCGAACACCGGGGAGCTGTTTTTT	CASSRLSLANTGELFF
once	.	TRBJ1-1	TRBV4-2	TGTGCCAGCAGCCAAACAGGGATGAACACTGAAGCTTTCTTT	CASSQTGMNTEAFF
.	TRBD2	TRBJ2-1	TRBV5-1	TGCGCCAGCAGCCTGACACAACTAGCGGGAGGGCCCATTGAGCAGTTCTTC	CASSLTQLAGGPIEQFF
.	.	TRBJ1-1	TRBV7-8	TGTGCCAGCAGCTTAGCGCATAACGGTGAAGCTTTCTTT	CASSLAHNGEAFF
few	.	TRBJ1-1	TRBV7-9	TGTGCCAGCAGCGACACATCAGGGGACACTGAAGCTTTCTTT	CASSDTSGDTEAFF
.	TRBD1	TRBJ1-5	TRBV28	TGTGCCAGCAATGATTCCAGGGGGCGCTTAGGGCAGCCCCAGCATTTT	CASNDSRGRLGQPQHF
.	.	TRBJ2-6	TRBV28	TGTGCCAGCGAGAGTTCGAAATTCTCTGGGGCCAACGTCCTGACTTTC	CASESSKFSGANVLTF
.	TRBD2	TRBJ2-1	TRBV7-9	TGTTCCAGCAGCTTACTAGCGGGAGTTCAGAACAATGAGCAGTTCTTC	CSSSLLAGVQNNEQFF
.	TRBD2	TRBJ2-2	TRBV10-3	TGTGCCGCAAGACTAGCGGGGCCCACCGGGGAGCTGTTTTTT	CAARLAGPTGELFF
.	.	TRBJ2-7	TRBV9	TGTGCCAGCAGCGTAGACAGGGTCTACGAGCAGTACTTC	CASSVDRVYEQYF
.	TRBD1	TRBJ1-2	TRBV5-1	TGCGCCAGCAGATTGACAGGGAACTATGGCTACACCTTC	CASRLTGNYGYTF
.	.	TRBJ1-1	TRBV28	TGTGCCAGCAGTTCCGTAGGAGGTACTGAAGCTTTCTTT	CASSSVGGTEAFF